Below are 2 T cell receptor beta chains sequenced from a single sample in a study of T cells in Graves' hyperthyroidism and ophthalmopathy. The CDR3 regions of TCR beta were amplified from RNA transcripts. When the TCR CDR3 underwent first-round RT-PCR, the HTBI primer set was used. TCRdb called the multiplex PCR reads again in MiXCR, with one record for every CDR3 protein. The sample lists 500,000 to 600,000 distinct CDR3 sequences; about 43% were seen once. Sequenced material: peripheral blood or thyroid tissue (not recorded which). These receptor sequences come from a woman younger than 30 with Graves' hyperthyroidism.

In this sample, this clonotype turned up a few times. The chain uses TRBV18 and TRBJ2-7; possibly TRBD2 for D (6 bases). Germline values: CDR1 KGHSH, CDR2 LQKENI. Deletions cut 2 bases from V and 2 bases from J, with 13 bases between. This CDR3 comprises 15 residues. The CDR3, as DNA: TGTGCCAGCTCACCAGAAGCGGGCAGGGCCTACGAGCAGTACTTC. It codes for CASSPEAGRAYEQYF.

This clonotype has a single count. The chain employs TRBV9 and TRBJ2-5; weak D call: TRBD2 (6 bases). The CDR3 loop spans 16 amino acids. The V end lost 4 bases, the J end lost 6 bases, and 22 bases lay between the germline ends. Germline lookup yields CDR1 SGDLS and CDR2 YYNGEE. This CDR3 reads CASSHPDPGDVKTQYF. The CDR3 coding sequence is TGTGCCAGCAGCCATCCAGACCCGGGAGATGTAAAGACCCAGTACTTC.